This T cell receptor beta chain originates from a study of Graves' ophthalmopathy and Graves' hyperthyroidism. Amplification targeted the TCR beta CDR3 regions, with RNA transcripts as the source material. RT-PCR was first run with HTBI primers, then multiplex PCR in a second round. TCRdb re-derived calls from the multiplex PCR reads in MiXCR, one entry per CDR3 protein. The sample lists approximately 700,000 distinct CDR3 sequences, 40% occurring once. In this sample, this clonotype turned up a few times. V lost 2 bases and J lost 7, with 18 bases in between. The germline CDR1 and CDR2 sequences are SGHKS and YYEKEE (reference sequence). The CDR3 spans 16 residues.

The source of this sequence is an adult man with Graves' ophthalmopathy. This rearrangement joins TRBV5-5 to TRBJ1-4, with D possibly matching TRBD1 (6 bases). Sequenced input: peripheral blood. This chain's CDR3 is CASSFQQGSWSEKLFF. CDR3 bases: TGTGCCAGCAGCTTTCAACAGGGCTCCTGGAGTGAAAAACTGTTTTTT.